This T cell receptor beta chain was sequenced during a study of T-cell memory formation after mild COVID-19. Libraries for TCRalpha and TCRbeta carried sample barcodes and unique molecular identifiers via 5'RACE. One entry per CDR3 protein results from TCRdb running MiXCR on the 5' RACE reads. The sample holds roughly 110,000 distinct CDR3 sequences, around 12% seen once. There are 11 residues in the CDR3. V shed 10 bases and J shed 5 bases, with 11 bases lying between them. On this clonotype: As yet, its antigen is unknown.

Study-level points and caveats: Prior to infection, memory already included some responding clones, suggesting cross-reactive memory joined.

The receptor was derived from an adult woman who had mild COVID-19 (a few samples of this study predate the infection). Cell type and time point are not known. The specimen was PBMCs or a T cell subset sorted from them (not recorded which). This chain links TRBV12-3 or TRBV12-4 with TRBJ2-5; D not certain. DNA for the CDR3: TGTGCCACCCAGTACCTGGAGACCCAGTACTTC. Its translation: CATQYLETQYF.